This is a list of T cell receptor beta chains from one sample in a study of T cells after posttransplantation cyclophosphamide. Here immunoSEQ multiplex PCR was the method, and the copy in TCRdb shows in-frame clones only, minus some. The profile shows 4,000 or so clones, roughly three quarters of them singletons. The sample here was CD8+ T cells sorted from PBMCs, taken 950 to 1,200 days after allogeneic stem cell transplant with posttransplant cyclophosphamide. The receptors were sampled from a female patient in her 40s who received an allogeneic stem cell transplant from a related donor, was CMV-positive, and had no GVHD. Some T cells may be supplied by the graft donor. CDR3s leave out the opening cysteine and the closing phenylalanine or tryptophan. The order of the fields is V gene, clone size, J gene, CDR3 protein. The size entry is marked missing in some rows and otherwise reads once, few, many or a size class.

TRBV7-2	.	TRBJ1-2	ASSISGTTNYGYT
TRBV28	.	TRBJ1-2	ASSLLEGWNYGYT
TRBV9	.	TRBJ2-7	ASSFKQGTAYEQY
TRBV9	.	TRBJ2-7	ASFFRQRTAYEQY
TRBV9	.	TRBJ2-2	ASSAQVGQGNTGELF
TRBV15	few	TRBJ2-1	ATSFPSGGYNEQF
TRBV28	.	TRBJ2-7	ASSPLPGQGIIEQY
TRBV6-4	.	TRBJ2-2	ASSDPGLAGTGELF
TRBV11-2	.	TRBJ2-2	ASSYRGPPNTGELF
TRBV4-1	.	TRBJ2-3	ASSDRTGDTQY
TRBV7-9	.	TRBJ2-7	ASSLVVGTGIEQY
TRBV19	.	TRBJ2-7	ASSISLGEGTYEQY
TRBV2	.	TRBJ2-5	ASSGVTGEETQY
TRBV9	.	TRBJ2-7	ASSIEQKTAYEQY
TRBV6-5	.	TRBJ2-7	ASSYSGTTAYEQY
TRBV9	.	TRBJ2-6	ASSAAGQGLSVANVLT
TRBV9	.	TRBJ2-7	AIFFKQGTAYEQY
TRBV10-2	few	TRBJ1-5	ASSESPGNSNQPQH
TRBV5-4	.	TRBJ2-7	ASSRTDSYEQY
TRBV9	.	TRBJ2-7	ASIIRQGTAYEQY
TRBV7-6	once	TRBJ2-1	ASSTAGQVFDEQF
TRBV9	.	TRBJ2-7	ACSIRQGTAYEQY
TRBV25-1	.	TRBJ1-2	ASSRANIFYGYT
TRBV7-8	.	TRBJ1-1	ASSPPEGRVEAF
TRBV13	.	TRBJ1-4	ASSPGPGQGESTNEKLF
TRBV4-1	.	TRBJ2-7	ASSQVGADEQY
TRBV28	.	TRBJ2-3	ASSFVAGTDTQY
TRBV10-3	.	TRBJ2-5	AISETSGGQETQY
TRBV9	.	TRBJ2-7	ACSIRQRTAYEQY
TRBV9	.	TRBJ2-3	ASSAGGGPDTQY
TRBV29-1	.	TRBJ2-1	SVEVFGTSGVWYEQF
TRBV6-1	.	TRBJ1-5	ASSGQGMSNQPQH
TRBV28	.	TRBJ1-5	ASSLGQGVQPQH
TRBV9	.	TRBJ2-7	ASSGRDTEREQY